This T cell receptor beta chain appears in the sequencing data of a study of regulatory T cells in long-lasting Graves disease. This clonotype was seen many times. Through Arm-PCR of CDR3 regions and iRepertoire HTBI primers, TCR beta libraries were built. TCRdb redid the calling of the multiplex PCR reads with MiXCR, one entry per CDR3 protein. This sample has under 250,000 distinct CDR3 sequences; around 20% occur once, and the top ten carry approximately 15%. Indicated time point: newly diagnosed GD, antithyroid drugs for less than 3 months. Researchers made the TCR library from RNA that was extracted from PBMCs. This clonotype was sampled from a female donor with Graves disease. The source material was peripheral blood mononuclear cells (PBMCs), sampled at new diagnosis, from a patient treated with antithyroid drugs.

CDR3 coding DNA: TGCGCCAGCAGCCAAGGGGCGACAGGGGGAGGGTATGGCTACACCTTC. It yields the protein CASSQGATGGGYGYTF. The chain uses TRBV4-1 and TRBJ1-2; 9 positions agree with TRBD1. This CDR3 comprises 16 residues. Germline assignment: CDR1 MGHRA and CDR2 YSYEKL. V gave up 1 base and J gave up 5 bases; unmatched junction bases: 8.